A single sample gave rise to the 14 T cell receptor beta chains below, sequenced in a study of shared clonotypes between healthy human individuals. Naive-designated CD8 cells lacked CD45RO, were positively enriched for CCR7, and omitted terminally differentiated effector memory CD45RA+ cells. Clones were sequenced by immunoSEQ multiplex PCR, and TCRdb holds only the in-frame ones, with some missing. The sample holds some 2,100,000 clones, 90% to 95% seen once. Sequencing was done on a sample of naive CD8+ T cells from PBMCs. These TCRs come from a man aged 18-30 years in good health. Some clones in this sample may be carry-over from other donors' samples.

J is TRBJ2-1 and V is TRBV11-2; possible D gene TRBD2, 5 bases. Germline CDR1 reads SGHAT; CDR2 reads FQNNGV. Trimming stripped 6 bases from V and 5 bases from J, with 8 bases between. This CDR3 is 12 amino acids long. The DNA of the CDR3 is TGTGCCAGCAGACTAGTCAACAATGAGCAGTTCTTC. Translation: CASRLVNNEQFF. The complete variable domain, with remaining parts taken from reference TRBV11-2 and TRBJ2-1, reads EAGVAQSPRYKIIEKRQSVAFWCNPISGHATLYWYQQILGQGPKLLIQFQNNGVVDDSQLPKDRFSAERLKGVDSTLKIQPAKLEDSAVYLCASRLVNNEQFFGPGTRLTVL.

On this clone: Other DNA sequences in this specimen translate into the identical CDR3. This chain joins TRBV7-2 and TRBJ2-7; 13 bases are a match to TRBD2. Germline V gene sequence: CDR1 SGHTA, CDR2 FQGNSA. This CDR3 is built from 15 residues. V gave up 5 bases and J gave up 3 bases; unmatched junction bases: 4. As DNA, the CDR3 is TGTGCCAGCAGCCTAAGGACTAGCGGGAGCTACGAGCAGTACTTC. Protein sequence: CASSLRTSGSYEQYF.

V and J are TRBV4-3 and TRBJ1-2; D possibly corresponds to TRBD1 (5 bases). Deletions cut 1 base from V and 3 bases from J, with 12 bases between. The CDR3 is made up of 15 amino acids. Germline CDR1 reads LGHNA; CDR2 reads YSLEER. CDR3 in amino acids: CASSQARGGYYGYTF. The CDR3 DNA follows: TGCGCCAGCAGCCAAGCAAGGGGAGGGTACTATGGCTACACCTTC.

Of note for this clone: Other DNA sequences from this sample encode an identical CDR3 as well. The V call is TRBV7-9, the J call TRBJ2-7; unclear D gene. Germline lookup yields CDR1 SEHNR and CDR2 FQNEAQ (reference sequence). The CDR3 sequence is 13 residues long. V was cut by 1 base and J by 2 bases, with 6 bases left in between. The CDR3 coding sequence is TGTGCCAGCAGCTTAGGGACGGCCTACGAGCAGTACTTC. This codes for CASSLGTAYEQYF.

Comments on this clone: Within the sample, other DNA sequences also encode this same CDR3. The gene calls are TRBV7-9 and TRBJ1-2; maybe TRBD1 (5 bases). CDR3 length: 12 amino acids. Germline V gene lookup returns CDR1 SEHNR and CDR2 FQNEAQ (reference sequence). Trimming stripped 0 bases from V and 6 bases from J, with 5 bases between. CDR3 in amino acids: CASSLATDGYTF. Here the CDR3 DNA reads TGTGCCAGCAGCTTAGCGACAGATGGCTACACCTTC.

The CDR3 bases are TGTGCCAGCGTCGAGTGGCGGGACACCGGGGAGCTGTTTTTT. Amino acid sequence: CASVEWRDTGELFF. This sequence joins TRBV5-5 and TRBJ2-2; TRBD2 might be the D (5 bases). Germline loops: CDR1 SGHKS, CDR2 YYEKEE (reference sequence). CDR3 length: 14 residues. Trimming cost V 7 bases and J 3 bases, with 13 bases left between them.

The chain joins TRBV19 to TRBJ1-1; TRBD1 might be the D (5 bases). The germline V and J ends were trimmed by 5 bases and 1 base, with 20 bases remaining between them. This CDR3 has 17 residues. From germline, CDR1 is LNHDA and CDR2 SQIVND (reference sequence). CDR3 amino acids: CASSHPGARRENTEAFF. DNA of the CDR3: TGTGCCAGTAGTCACCCCGGGGCCCGGCGAGAGAACACTGAAGCTTTCTTT.

This rearrangement joins TRBV6-1 to TRBJ2-3; D remains ambiguous. The V end was cut by 6 bases, the J end by 0 bases, with 13 bases between. CDR1 and CDR2 (germline): MNHNS, SASEGT. The CDR3 extends over 15 amino acids. The CDR3 spells CASRSRQTSTDTQYF. The CDR3 coding sequence is TGTGCCAGCAGGTCACGGCAGACTAGCACAGATACGCAGTATTTT.

The chain recombines TRBV7-2 with TRBJ1-4; TRBD1 matches 10 bases. Germline V gene lookup returns CDR1 SGHTA and CDR2 FQGNSA. CDR3 length: 16 amino acids. The J segment lost 8 bases and the V segment lost 5 bases, leaving 11 bases of the junction unmatched. This chain's CDR3 is CASSGTGTGEWEKLFF. CDR3 nucleotides: TGTGCCAGCAGCGGCACCGGGACAGGGGAGTGGGAAAAACTGTTTTTT.

This clone appeared a single time. The rearrangement uses TRBV18 and TRBJ2-6; D is undetermined. Germline values: CDR1 KGHSH, CDR2 LQKENI. With 5 bases removed from V and 1 base from J, the gap between germline ends came to 9 bases. The CDR3 has 15 amino acids. In DNA, the CDR3 is TGTGCCAGCTCAGATACAAGGTCTGGGGCCAACGTCCTGACTTTC. It encodes CASSDTRSGANVLTF.

This chain uses TRBV7-2 with TRBJ2-7; 10 nucleotides align to TRBD2. Trimming removed 3 bases from V and 7 bases from J; junction bases left unmatched: 12. The CDR3 is made up of 16 amino acids. Looked up from germline, CDR1 is SGHTA and CDR2 is FQGNSA. The CDR3: CASSLGLAGVWREQYF. In nucleotides, the CDR3 is TGTGCCAGCAGCTTGGGGCTAGCGGGAGTCTGGCGGGAGCAGTACTTC.

The CDR3 region is CASSHPSTGSYEQYF. The CDR3 DNA reads as TGTGCCAGCAGCCACCCCTCGACAGGGAGCTACGAGCAGTACTTC. V gene TRBV14 combines with J gene TRBJ2-7; 7 positions match TRBD1. V shed 3 bases and J 3 bases; nucleotides not matched to a gene: 8. This CDR3 spans 15 amino acids. Germline V gene sequence: CDR1 SGHDN, CDR2 FVKESK.

This rearrangement joins TRBV27 to TRBJ1-1, with D hard to call. CDR1 is MNHEY and CDR2 is SMNVEV in the germline V gene (reference sequence). The CDR3 totals 13 residues. The ends were cut back, 3 bases at V and 8 bases at J, with 13 bases in the middle. The CDR3 coding sequence is TGTGCCAGCAGTTTCCCGGAGTTGCAGGAAGCTTTCTTT. Translating gives CASSFPELQEAFF.

The rearrangement uses TRBV6-6 and TRBJ2-3; D possibly corresponds to TRBD2 (7 bases). Germline V gene data show CDR1 as MNHNY and CDR2 as SVGAGI (reference sequence). This CDR3 contains 16 residues. V was cut by 6 bases and J by 4 bases, with 20 bases left in between. The CDR3 DNA reads TGTGCCAGCAGGCTACTCGATCGGGGGGCGGCAGATACGCAGTATTTT. It is translated as CASRLLDRGAADTQYF.